Shown below are 29 T cell receptor beta chains from a single sample sequenced in a study of human T cells and chemical hapten exposure. The time point: pre-sensitization, week 0. Treatment in this sample: therapeutic diphenylcyclopropenone sensitization with weekly scalp DPC. One entry per CDR3 protein results from TCRdb running MiXCR on the RACE reads. The repertoire holds tens of thousands of distinct CDR3 sequences, with less than 9% as singletons. This specimen consisted of whole blood, obtained in connection with sensitization to the hapten diphenylcyclopropenone (DPC). Source of these receptors: a woman between 45 and 60 years old with alopecia areata. Some clones in this sample may be carry-over from other donors' samples.

This clonotype was counted ten times or more. The J gene is TRBJ2-3, the V gene TRBV6-5; unclear D gene. V was cut by 5 bases and J by 3 bases, with 12 bases left in between. There are 14 residues in the CDR3. Germline CDR1 reads MNHEY; CDR2 reads SVGAGI. The CDR3 here is CASSLRLATDTQYF. For the CDR3, the DNA is TGTGCCAGCAGTCTCCGGTTAGCAACAGATACGCAGTATTTT.

This clonotype was picked up many times. The gene calls are TRBV5-7 and TRBJ1-1; TRBD1 agrees at 9 bases. TRBV5-7 belongs to the ORF category, with a function that is uncertain. This CDR3 comprises 16 residues. J lost 6 bases, V lost 2 bases, and 11 bases had no gene match. The CDR3 DNA follows: TGTGCCAGCAGCTTTCTACAGGGGGCCTACACTTCTGAAGCTTTCTTT. As protein: CASSFLQGAYTSEAFF.

This clonotype was detected ten times or more. J is TRBJ1-5 and V is TRBV5-6; D call uncertain. V was cut by 4 bases and J by 9 bases, with 14 bases left in between. The CDR3 loop spans 13 amino acids. Germline V gene data show CDR1 as SGHDT and CDR2 as YYEEEE. The CDR3 region is CASSADSSGPQHF. The CDR3 region has the DNA TGTGCCAGCAGCGCGGACTCGTCGGGGCCCCAGCATTTT.

This clonotype has ten or more counts. The chain couples TRBV7-2 to TRBJ2-2, with 9 bases fitting TRBD1. CDR1 and CDR2 (germline): SGHTA, FQGNSA. With 6 bases clipped from V and 6 bases from J, the junction kept 5 bases outside the gene matches. This CDR3 spans 14 amino acids. The CDR3 bases are TGTGCCAGCAGGCTACAGGGGGCTTCCGGGGAGCTGTTTTTT. This gives the protein CASRLQGASGELFF.

In its sample, this clonotype was seen many times. The V call is TRBV19, the J call TRBJ2-6; 7 nucleotides line up with TRBD1. The trim removed 3 bases at V and 2 bases at J, leaving 13 bases unmatched. Germline CDR1 reads LNHDA; CDR2 reads SQIVND (reference sequence). The CDR3 is 19 amino acids. The chain's CDR3 is CASSIFGHYRGTGANVLTF. CDR3 DNA: TGTGCCAGTAGTATTTTTGGGCACTACAGGGGTACTGGGGCCAACGTCCTGACTTTC.

There are many counts of this clonotype. V gene TRBV29-1 combines with J gene TRBJ2-1; D is uncertain. The CDR3 runs 12 residues. Germline V gene data show CDR1 as SQVTM and CDR2 as ANQGSEA. Trimming stripped 8 bases from V and 0 bases from J, with 8 bases between. As DNA, the CDR3 is TGCAGCCCGAGGAGCTCCTACAATGAGCAGTTCTTC. It translates to CSPRSSYNEQFF.

The sample holds many counts of this clonotype. V is TRBV29-1 and J is TRBJ2-7, with 7 positions matching TRBD1. V lost 7 bases and J lost 3; bases outside the gene matches: 15. This CDR3 has 15 amino acids. The V gene's germline CDR1 is SQVTM and CDR2 ANQGSEA. The DNA of the CDR3 is TGCAGCGGGCAGCTAGTGACAGGGAGCTTCTACGAGCAGTACTTC. Translated: CSGQLVTGSFYEQYF.

Points on this clonotype: A much larger clone sits a single nucleotide away, making a read error possible. The chain carries TRBV7-2 and TRBJ2-3; D gene unclear. The CDR3 is 11 residues long. Deletions cut 6 bases from V and 2 bases from J, with 3 bases between. Germline V gives CDR1 SGHTA, CDR2 FQGNSA. This chain's CDR3 is CASRLTDTQYF. The CDR3 DNA reads TGTGCCAGCAGGCTCACAGATACGCAGTATTTT.

This clonotype was detected ten times or more. The rearrangement uses TRBV6-1 and TRBJ1-1; D is possibly TRBD1 (6 bases). This CDR3 region has 14 residues. Trimming stripped 4 bases from V and 5 bases from J, with 14 bases between. Germline V CDR1 and CDR2: MNHNS, SASEGT. The CDR3 region has the DNA TGTGCCAGCAGTGGAGGGGGAATTTGGACTGAAGCTTTCTTT. Amino acid sequence: CASSGGGIWTEAFF.

This clonotype was counted many times. The V call is TRBV28, the J call TRBJ2-3, with a tentative D call TRBD2 (5 bases). Between the trimmed V and J ends, which lost 2 bases and 2 bases, there was a span of 8 bases. Per the germline V gene, CDR1 is MDHEN and CDR2 is SYDVKM. The CDR3 length is 14 residues. The CDR3 sequence is CASSLGLTTDTQYF. CDR3 nucleotides: TGTGCCAGCAGTTTAGGACTCACCACAGATACGCAGTATTTT.

This clonotype was observed at least ten times. The rearrangement uses TRBV6-1 and TRBJ2-2; 11 nucleotides align to TRBD2. J was trimmed by 3 bases and V by 7 bases; bases with no gene match: 7. The CDR3 spans 16 residues. CDR1 is MNHNS and CDR2 is SASEGT in the germline V gene. CDR3 DNA: TGTGCCAGCACAGCACTAGCGGGAGCCCACACCGGGGAGCTGTTTTTT. Translation gives CASTALAGAHTGELFF.

This clonotype was observed at least ten times. This chain uses TRBV9 with TRBJ2-2; D perhaps matches TRBD2 (6 bases). The CDR3 is 14 residues long. Germline values: CDR1 SGDLS, CDR2 YYNGEE. Trimming shortened V by 2 bases and J by 4 bases, and 9 bases separated the two germline ends. The CDR3 here is CASSVEGFTGELFF. DNA of the CDR3: TGTGCCAGCAGCGTGGAGGGTTTCACCGGGGAGCTGTTTTTT.

The CDR3 is CASSRIPGQGGEKLFF. In DNA form, the CDR3 reads TGTGCCAGCAGCCGAATACCGGGACAGGGTGGCGAAAAACTGTTTTTT. The rearrangement joins TRBV7-6 to TRBJ1-4; 9 positions agree with TRBD1. The germline gives CDR1 SGHVS, CDR2 FNYEAQ. The CDR3 sequence is 16 residues long. J lost 8 bases, V lost 5 bases, and 12 bases had no gene match.

This clonotype was recorded at least ten times. The rearrangement joins TRBV12-3 or TRBV12-4 to TRBJ2-7, with D perhaps assigned TRBD1 or TRBD2 (5 bases each). V was cut by 3 bases and J by 2 bases, with 11 bases left in between. This CDR3 is built from 14 residues. The CDR3 reads CASSLVGATYEQYF. For the CDR3, the DNA is TGTGCCAGCAGTTTGGTCGGGGCGACCTACGAGCAGTACTTC.

This clonotype was picked up many times. V and J are TRBV11-2 and TRBJ2-5, with 10 bases matching TRBD2. Germline CDR1 reads SGHAT; CDR2 reads FQNNGV. The CDR3 sequence is 17 residues long. V was pared by 2 bases and J by 5 bases, with 11 bases of the junction left unmatched. The CDR3 nucleotides read TGTGCCAGCAGCTTAAGCGGGAGGGCCTCGCTGGCGGAGACCCAGTACTTC. It specifies CASSLSGRASLAETQYF.

This clonotype has at least ten counts. The chain links TRBV14 to TRBJ1-6; no definite D call. Per the germline V gene, CDR1 is SGHDN and CDR2 is FVKESK. The CDR3 is 13 residues long. Trimming took off 4 bases at V and 6 bases at J, with 7 bases between the two ends. CDR3 DNA: TGTGCCAGCAGCCTATACTTTAATTCACCCCTCCACTTT. It specifies CASSLYFNSPLHF.

This clonotype was seen many times. V and J are TRBV6-5 and TRBJ2-1; possibly TRBD1 for D (6 bases). The germline V gene has CDR1 MNHEY and CDR2 SVGAGI. V dropped 6 bases and J dropped 5 bases, with 20 bases sitting between them. The CDR3 is 16 residues long. CDR3 coding DNA: TGTGCCAGCAGCCCTGACAGGCGTTATACAAACAATGAGCAGTTCTTC. This translates into CASSPDRRYTNNEQFF.

The table lists this clonotype with many counts. The chain uses TRBV12-3 or TRBV12-4 and TRBJ1-5; D gene unclear. Between the trimmed V and J ends, which lost 1 base and 5 bases, there was a span of 12 bases. This CDR3 region has 15 residues. In nucleotides, the CDR3 is TGTGCCAGCAGTTTAGTATTGGGGAGGGATCAGCCCCAGCATTTT. Protein product: CASSLVLGRDQPQHF.

This clonotype was seen ten or more times. The rearrangement uses TRBV12-3 or TRBV12-4 and TRBJ2-7; the D gene is possibly TRBD1 (5 bases). There are 13 residues in the CDR3. V shed 7 bases and J shed 0 bases, with 10 bases lying between them. Here the CDR3 DNA reads TGTGCCAGCACCGCGGACACCTCCTACGAGCAGTACTTC. Amino acids: CASTADTSYEQYF.

This clonotype was counted many times. The chain joins TRBV29-1 to TRBJ2-3; the match to TRBD1 covers 8 bases. Germline trimming cut 5 bases from V and 4 bases from J; bases unmatched to any gene: 8. The CDR3 runs to 14 residues. CDR1 SQVTM and CDR2 ANQGSEA come from the germline V gene. CDR3 loop: CSVSTGGRADTQYF. The DNA of the CDR3 is TGCAGCGTTAGCACAGGGGGAAGGGCAGATACGCAGTATTTT.

The chain combines TRBV12-3 or TRBV12-4 with TRBJ1-5; tentatively, D is TRBD1 (5 bases). The ends were cut back, 7 bases at V and 0 bases at J, with 16 bases in the middle. This CDR3 has 16 amino acids. The CDR3 DNA follows: TGTGCCAGCAAACGGACCCAGGGTCATAGCAATCAGCCCCAGCATTTT. Protein sequence: CASKRTQGHSNQPQHF.

The sample holds many counts of this clonotype. V and J are TRBV6-6 and TRBJ1-4; TRBD1 is a possible D gene (6 bases). The CDR3 has 13 residues. Trimming left V 5 bases short and J 8 bases short, with 12 bases between. Germline values: CDR1 MNHNY, CDR2 SVGAGI (reference sequence). CDR3 loop: CASSKQGEEKLFF. The CDR3 DNA follows: TGTGCCAGCAGTAAACAGGGAGAGGAAAAACTGTTTTTT.

This clonotype was seen only a few times. The chain links TRBV9 to TRBJ2-7; unclear D gene. The V end was cut by 4 bases, the J end by 0 bases, with 11 bases between. This CDR3 comprises 14 residues. Germline CDR1 and CDR2: SGDLS and YYNGEE. CDR3 bases: TGTGCCAGCAGCCCCCGGGCGGCCTCCTACGAGCAGTACTTC. This translates into CASSPRAASYEQYF.

The sample holds a few counts of this clonotype. The chain is built from TRBV19 and TRBJ2-4; D is undetermined. Germline CDR1 is LNHDA and CDR2 is SQIVND (reference sequence). The CDR3 spans 12 residues. V lost 2 bases and J 6 bases, leaving 5 bases between the germline ends. The CDR3 nucleotides are TGTGCCAGTAGTATAACTGGAAACATTCAGTACTTC. It specifies CASSITGNIQYF.

This clonotype was counted many times. The V gene is TRBV25-1, the J gene TRBJ2-7; 7 nucleotides line up with TRBD2. This CDR3 is 16 amino acids long. Germline values: CDR1 MGHDK, CDR2 SYGVNS. V shed 4 bases, J shed 0 bases, and the junction held 9 bases outside the gene matches. CDR3 nucleotides: TGTGCCAGCAGTGGCCCCTGGGGGGGAAGCTCCTACGAGCAGTACTTC. Translation gives CASSGPWGGSSYEQYF.

The chain has TRBV18 and TRBJ1-5; possibly TRBD1 for D (5 bases). Trimming took off 6 bases at V and 1 base at J, with 10 bases between the two ends. The CDR3 has 14 amino acids. CDR1 is KGHSH and CDR2 is LQKENI in the germline V gene. CDR3 residues: CASSGQGSNQPQHF. DNA for the CDR3: TGTGCCAGCTCGGGGCAGGGAAGCAATCAGCCCCAGCATTTT.

This clonotype appeared many times. The junction does not match germline at one end; this may be a read error. J is TRBJ2-2 and V is TRBV7-9; D may be TRBD1 (5 bases). The CDR3 runs to 15 residues. Germline V gene lookup returns CDR1 SEHNR and CDR2 FQNEAQ (reference sequence). CDR3 amino acids: CASSLDRPNTGELFF. CDR3 in DNA: TGTGCCAGCAGTTTAGACAGACCGAACACCGGGGAGCTGTTTTTT.

This clonotype was counted only a few times. CDR3 sequence reads: CASSKRGGCEQYF. The CDR3 nucleotides read TGTGCCAGCAGCAAAAGAGGGGGGTGCGAGCAGTACTTC. This chain joins TRBV21-1 and TRBJ2-7; the table's D call, TRBD1, was not checked against the DNA. TRBV21-1 is a pseudogene locus. There are 13 residues in the CDR3.

The V and J genes are TRBV10-3 and TRBJ2-7; TRBD2 matches at 9 bases. Germline-derived CDR1 and CDR2 are ENHRY and SYGVKD. The CDR3 length is 13 residues. V shed 8 bases, J shed 7 bases, and the junction held 9 bases outside the gene matches. The CDR3 protein is CAIRAGGPREQYF. The DNA of the CDR3 is TGTGCCATCCGGGCGGGAGGGCCTAGAGAGCAGTACTTC.